This T cell receptor (beta chain) was identified during a study of response to subunit inactivated influenza vaccine. Findings of the study overall: Few additional T cells are recruited per seasonal influenza vaccination, authors suggested.

On this clonotype itself: The antigen is not known.

TCRdb re-called the RT-PCR reads with MiXCR, one entry per CDR3 protein. The table shows around 490,000 distinct CDR3 sequences, with 7.6% occurring only once. From germline, CDR1 is SGHTA and CDR2 FQGNSA. J was trimmed by 9 bases and V by 4 bases; bases with no gene match: 4. CDR3 length: 13 amino acids. The chain uses TRBV7-2 and TRBJ2-5, with TRBD1 matching over 11 bases. Specimen: PBMCs from blood, collected around 25 months after vaccination. The sequence came from a man aged 45 to 70 who received an inactivated influenza vaccine. This chain's CDR3 is CASSSGTGGAQYF. CDR3 bases: TGTGCCAGCAGCTCCGGGACAGGGGGGGCCCAGTACTTC.